The TCR beta chain under discussion was sequenced for a study of technical replicates of blood from a few donors. Germline CDR1 is SGHVS and CDR2 is FQNEAQ. The CDR3 consists of 16 residues. Germline trimming cut 5 bases from V and 7 bases from J; bases unmatched to any gene: 7. Only in-frame clones appear in the TCRdb table, and some are missing; sequencing was by immunoSEQ multiplex PCR. Of 51,000 or so clones listed, about 90% are singletons. Specimen: PBMCs. This TCR came from a human donor in good health. Some clones in this sample may be carry-over from other donors' samples. This chain connects TRBV7-8 to TRBJ2-1; 14 nucleotides agree with TRBD2. CDR3 protein: CASSPGTSGRGNEQFF. The CDR3 nucleotides are TGTGCCAGCAGCCCGGGGACTAGCGGGAGAGGGAATGAGCAGTTCTTC.